The clone carrying this TCR beta chain has a single count. The germline V gene encodes CDR1 SGDLS and CDR2 YYNGEE. V was shortened by 4 bases and J by 0 bases, with 13 bases between the two germline ends. CDR3 length: 15 amino acids. The sample originates from a study of CD8 T cells in Susac syndrome. Purification of the CD8+ and CD4+ T cells relied on negative isolation, and TEMRA cells underwent FACS enrichment. Random-hexamer reverse transcription was applied to about 0.45 to 1 ug RNA. One entry per CDR3 protein results from TCRdb running MiXCR on the immunoSEQ multiplex PCR reads. The sample consists of some 95,000 distinct CDR3 sequences, 90% to 95% of them appearing once.

This chain uses TRBV9 with TRBJ1-2, with a tentative D call TRBD1 (6 bases). Sequencing was carried out using CD8+ T cells from PBMCs. The TCR originated in a human donor in good health. The CDR3 loop reads CASSRQVKANYGYTF. In DNA, the CDR3 is TGTGCCAGCAGCCGACAGGTTAAAGCTAACTATGGCTACACCTTC.